This is a list of T cell receptor beta chains from one sample in a study of cytomegalovirus exposure and HLA in healthy donors. Assay: immunoSEQ multiplex PCR; the TCRdb copy retains only in-frame clones and omits some. In the table there are 120,000 to 150,000 clones, roughly 65% of which are singletons. Sample: PBMCs. The source of these receptors is a man in his fifties or sixties in good health and CMV-seronegative. The CDR3 runs from the conserved cysteine through the conserved F or W. The D gene is left open where the match is weak. Clone size is stated in some rows and not others, as once, few, many or a class when expanded.

clone_size	cdr3_length	v_call	j_call	d_call	cdr3_nt	cdr3_aa
-	14	TRBV7-9	TRBJ2-1	TRBD2	TGTGCCAGCAGCTTCGGACTAGGAGGGGCTGAGCAGTTCTTC	CASSFGLGGAEQFF
-	15	TRBV18	TRBJ2-7	TRBD2	TGTGCCAGCTCACCACGTGGGGGACTAGCAGACGAGCAGTACTTC	CASSPRGGLADEQYF
-	17	TRBV14	TRBJ2-1	TRBD2	TGTGCCAGCAGCCAATGGAGCGGGAGGGCTTCCTACAATGAGCAGTTCTTC	CASSQWSGRASYNEQFF
-	18	TRBV28	TRBJ2-5	TRBD1	TGTGCCAGCACTCGGCCCACTAGGAGGGACAGGGGGCGTGAGACCCAGTACTTC	CASTRPTRRDRGRETQYF
-	19	TRBV19	TRBJ2-1	TRBD2	TGTGCCAGTAGTATACTGGGACTAGCGGGAGCGAGCTCCTACAATGAGCAGTTCTTC	CASSILGLAGASSYNEQFF
-	15	TRBV5-1	TRBJ2-3	TRBD1	TGCGCCAGCAGCGGAATGACAGGGTCCACAGATACGCAGTATTTT	CASSGMTGSTDTQYF
few	15	TRBV9	TRBJ1-6	TRBD1	TGTGCCAGCAGCGTCTCAGGACAGGGGAATTCACCCCTCCACTTT	CASSVSGQGNSPLHF
-	13	TRBV7-2	TRBJ2-3	-	TGTGCCAGCAGCCCCCTCCGTACAGATACGCAGTATTTT	CASSPLRTDTQYF
-	17	TRBV18	TRBJ1-5	-	TGTGCCAGCTCACTAAATGAGCAGGGGTTTAGCAATCAGCCCCAGCATTTT	CASSLNEQGFSNQPQHF
few	14	TRBV27	TRBJ1-1	-	TGTGCCAGCAGTTTATCTTCCGGGGGGACTGAAGCTTTCTTT	CASSLSSGGTEAFF
-	14	TRBV5-1	TRBJ2-7	TRBD2	TGCGCCAGCAGGCTCGGGGGAGGGCCACACGAGCAGTACTTC	CASRLGGGPHEQYF
few	13	TRBV7-8	TRBJ2-7	-	TGTGCCAGCAGCTTAAAGAGCGGGCACGAGCAGTACTTC	CASSLKSGHEQYF
few	15	TRBV2	TRBJ2-3	TRBD2	TGTGCCAGCCCGATCCCGGGACTAGCGGGAGATACGCAGTATTTT	CASPIPGLAGDTQYF
-	13	TRBV11-2	TRBJ2-7	-	TGTGCCAGCAGCCCCGGGACTTACTACGAGCAGTACTTC	CASSPGTYYEQYF
few	15	TRBV28	TRBJ2-7	TRBD1	TGTGCCAGCAGTTCGACCGGGACAGGGTGGTACGAGCAGTACTTC	CASSSTGTGWYEQYF
few	13	TRBV6-5	TRBJ2-3	-	TGTGCCAGCAGTACTTCCCCAACAGATACGCAGTATTTT	CASSTSPTDTQYF
-	13	TRBV29-1	TRBJ1-1	-	TGCAGCGTGAAGAGACAGCCGAACACTGAAGCTTTCTTT	CSVKRQPNTEAFF
-	13	TRBV30	TRBJ2-7	TRBD2	TGTGCCCGGAGGGGCGGGGGGCCTTACGAGCAGTACTTC	CARRGGGPYEQYF
-	15	TRBV7-2	TRBJ1-5	-	TGTGCCAGCAGCTTAGACTTTCGGGAACATCAGCCCCAGCATTTT	CASSLDFREHQPQHF
-	13	TRBV7-9	TRBJ1-1	-	TGTGCCAGCAGCATACAGGGTTCCACTGAAGCTTTCTTT	CASSIQGSTEAFF
-	20	TRBV5-1	TRBJ2-2	TRBD2	TGCGCCAGCAGCACACCGGGGGGGGCGTTCGCGGGAGGACACACCGGGGAGCTGTTTTTT	CASSTPGGAFAGGHTGELFF
-	16	TRBV11-2	TRBJ2-7	TRBD1	TGTGCCAGCAGCTTAGCGTCGAACAGGGGCCCGGGCGAGCAGTACTTC	CASSLASNRGPGEQYF
few	15	TRBV7-2	TRBJ1-3	-	TGTGCCAGCAGCTTCCGAGGGGGCTCTGGAAACACCATATATTTT	CASSFRGGSGNTIYF
few	15	TRBV7-3	TRBJ2-1	TRBD2	TGTGCCAGCAGCGTTGAGAGCGGGAGTGGCAATGAGCAGTTCTTC	CASSVESGSGNEQFF
-	16	TRBV7-9	TRBJ2-3	TRBD2	TGTGCCAGCAGACCCGGGACTAGCGGGAGGGCAGATACGCAGTATTTT	CASRPGTSGRADTQYF
-	14	TRBV5-6	TRBJ2-1	-	TGTGCCAGCAGCTTGCTCCTAGAGGGCCATGAGCAGTTCTTC	CASSLLLEGHEQFF
-	15	TRBV6-5	TRBJ2-5	TRBD1	TGTGCCAGCAGTTACGATTGGGACAGCCAAGAGACCCAGTACTTC	CASSYDWDSQETQYF
-	15	TRBV6-5	TRBJ2-7	-	TGTGCCAGCAGTTACGTCCACGGGAAAGATTACGAGCAGTACTTC	CASSYVHGKDYEQYF
-	17	TRBV30	TRBJ2-7	TRBD1	TGTGCCTGGAGTTCCGCAAAAGGGGACAGACGAACCTACGAGCAGTACTTC	CAWSSAKGDRRTYEQYF
-	15	TRBV29-1	TRBJ2-3	-	TGCAGCGTTGAAGGGAGGGACCGAGGGATTCATACGCAGTATTTT	CSVEGRDRGIHTQYF
-	15	TRBV18	TRBJ2-7	TRBD1	TGTGCCAGCTCACCATCCGGGACAGGTCCCTACGAGCAGTACTTC	CASSPSGTGPYEQYF
-	12	TRBV28	TRBJ1-5	-	TGTGCCAGCAGCCCCCCCGGGACACCGTGGTATTTT	CASSPPGTPWYF
-	12	TRBV7-9	TRBJ1-2	TRBD1	TGTGCCAGCAGCCCAGGGGGCGATGGCTACACCTTC	CASSPGGDGYTF
-	15	TRBV6-6	TRBJ1-5	-	TGTGCCAGCAGTCCGGGGGAAAATAGCAATCAGCCCCAGCATTTT	CASSPGENSNQPQHF
-	14	TRBV6-6	TRBJ2-2	-	TGTGCCAGCTGCCGAGAGGGGAACACCGGGGAGCTGTTTTTT	CASCREGNTGELFF
-	13	TRBV2	TRBJ2-1	TRBD2	TGTGCCAGCCAGCGGGAGCGATACAATGAGCAGTTCTTC	CASQRERYNEQFF
-	14	TRBV10-1	TRBJ1-4	-	TGCGCCAGCCGGGCCGACAGTTCGAATGAAAAACTGTTTTTT	CASRADSSNEKLFF
-	19	TRBV11-1	TRBJ2-7	TRBD1	TGTGCCAGCAGCATCAGATCTCAGGGGGTCGGCGAAACTGCCTACGAGCAGTACTTC	CASSIRSQGVGETAYEQYF
once	17	TRBV15	TRBJ2-7	TRBD2	TGTGCCACCAGCAGTTCCTGGACTAGCGGGAGACCGTACGAGCAGTACTTC	CATSSSWTSGRPYEQYF
-	18	TRBV13	TRBJ2-1	TRBD2	TGTGCCAGCAGCTTAGGGGGACTAGCGCTCTCATTTGGCAATGAGCAGTTCTTC	CASSLGGLALSFGNEQFF